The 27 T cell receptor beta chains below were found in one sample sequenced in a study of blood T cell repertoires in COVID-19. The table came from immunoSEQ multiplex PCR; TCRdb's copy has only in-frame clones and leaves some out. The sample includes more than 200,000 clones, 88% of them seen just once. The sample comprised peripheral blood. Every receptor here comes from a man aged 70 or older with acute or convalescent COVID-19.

DNA of the CDR3: TGTGCCAGCAGTTTACAGGGGGTTAAAACCGGGGAGCTGTTTTTT. This sequence encodes CASSLQGVKTGELFF. The chain employs TRBV2 and TRBJ2-2, with TRBD1 matching 8 bases. There are 15 residues in the CDR3. V trimming: 5 bases; J trimming: 5 bases; junction bases outside the gene matches: 7. Looked up from germline, CDR1 is SNHLY and CDR2 is FYNNEI.

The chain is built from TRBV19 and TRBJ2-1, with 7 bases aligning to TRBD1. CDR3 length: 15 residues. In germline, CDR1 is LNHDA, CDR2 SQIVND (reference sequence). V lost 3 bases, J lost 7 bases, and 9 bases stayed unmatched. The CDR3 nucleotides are TGTGCCAGTAGTATCCGTACAGGGGTAGGGAATGAGCAGTTCTTC. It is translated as CASSIRTGVGNEQFF.

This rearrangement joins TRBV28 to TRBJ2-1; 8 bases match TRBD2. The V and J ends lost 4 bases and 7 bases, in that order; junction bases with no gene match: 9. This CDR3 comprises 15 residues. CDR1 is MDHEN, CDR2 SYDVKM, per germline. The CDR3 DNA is TGTGCCAGCAGTTCTGGAGGTAGCGGGAAAAATGAGCAGTTCTTC. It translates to CASSSGGSGKNEQFF.

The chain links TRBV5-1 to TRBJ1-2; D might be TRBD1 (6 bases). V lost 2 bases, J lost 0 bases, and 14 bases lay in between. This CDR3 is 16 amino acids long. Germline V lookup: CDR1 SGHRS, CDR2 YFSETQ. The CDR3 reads CASSLQGSGSNYGYTF. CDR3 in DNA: TGCGCCAGCAGCTTACAGGGTTCGGGGTCTAACTATGGCTACACCTTC.

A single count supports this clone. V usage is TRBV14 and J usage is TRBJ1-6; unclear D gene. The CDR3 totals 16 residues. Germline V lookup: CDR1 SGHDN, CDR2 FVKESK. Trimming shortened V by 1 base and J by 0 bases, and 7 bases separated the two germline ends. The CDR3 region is CASSQGRSSYNSPLHF. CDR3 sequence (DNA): TGTGCCAGCAGCCAAGGTCGGAGCTCCTATAATTCACCCCTCCACTTT.

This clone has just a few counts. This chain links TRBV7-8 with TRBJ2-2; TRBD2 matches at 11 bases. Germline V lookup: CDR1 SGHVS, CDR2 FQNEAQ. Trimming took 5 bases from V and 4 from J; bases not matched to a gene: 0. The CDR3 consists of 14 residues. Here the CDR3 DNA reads TGTGCCAGCAGCGGGACTAGCGGCACCGGGGAGCTGTTTTTT. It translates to CASSGTSGTGELFF.

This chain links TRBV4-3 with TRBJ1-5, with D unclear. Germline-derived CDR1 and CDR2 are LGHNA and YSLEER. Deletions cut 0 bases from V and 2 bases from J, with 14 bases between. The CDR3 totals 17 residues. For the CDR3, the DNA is TGCGCCAGCAGCCAAGATTATATACTTCGGGGCAATCAGCCCCAGCATTTT. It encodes CASSQDYILRGNQPQHF.

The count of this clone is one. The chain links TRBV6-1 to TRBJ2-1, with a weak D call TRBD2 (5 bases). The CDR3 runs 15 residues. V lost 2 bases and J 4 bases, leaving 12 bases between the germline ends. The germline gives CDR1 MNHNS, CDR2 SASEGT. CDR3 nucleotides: TGTGCCAGCAGTGAATCCCCCGGGAATTACAATGAGCAGTTCTTC. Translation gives CASSESPGNYNEQFF.

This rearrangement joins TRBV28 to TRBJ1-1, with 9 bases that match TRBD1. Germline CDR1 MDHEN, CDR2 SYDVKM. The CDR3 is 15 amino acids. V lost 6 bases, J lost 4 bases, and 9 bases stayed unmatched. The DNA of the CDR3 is TGTGCCAGCAGGTTGACAGGGGGGATGGCCACTGAAGCTTTCTTT. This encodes CASRLTGGMATEAFF. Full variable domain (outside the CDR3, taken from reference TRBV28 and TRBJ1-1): DVKVTQSSRYLVKRTGEKVFLECVQDMDHENMFWYRQDPGLGLRLIYFSYDVKMKEKGDIPEGYSVSREKKERFSLILESASTNQTSMYLCASRLTGGMATEAFFGQGTRLTVV.

The CDR3 spells CASSILLTSTGELFF. The CDR3 nucleotides are TGTGCCAGTAGTATTCTCCTAACCTCCACCGGGGAGCTGTTTTTT. V gene TRBV19 combines with J gene TRBJ2-2; D not certain. Germline V gene lookup returns CDR1 LNHDA and CDR2 SQIVND (reference sequence). Trimming removed 3 bases at V and 4 bases at J, with 12 bases between. The CDR3 is made up of 15 amino acids.

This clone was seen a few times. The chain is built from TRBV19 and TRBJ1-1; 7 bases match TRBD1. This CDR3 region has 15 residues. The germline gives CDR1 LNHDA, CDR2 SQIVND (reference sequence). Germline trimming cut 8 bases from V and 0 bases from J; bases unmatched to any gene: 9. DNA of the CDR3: TGTGCCAGTGTGGGCAGGGGGGCCATGAACACTGAAGCTTTCTTT. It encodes CASVGRGAMNTEAFF.

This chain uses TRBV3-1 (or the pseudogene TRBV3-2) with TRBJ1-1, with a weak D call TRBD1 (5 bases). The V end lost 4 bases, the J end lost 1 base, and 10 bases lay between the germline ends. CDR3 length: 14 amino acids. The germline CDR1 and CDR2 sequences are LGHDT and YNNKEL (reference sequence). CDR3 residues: CASSPGGENTEAFF. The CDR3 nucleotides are TGTGCCAGCAGCCCGGGGGGAGAGAACACTGAAGCTTTCTTT.

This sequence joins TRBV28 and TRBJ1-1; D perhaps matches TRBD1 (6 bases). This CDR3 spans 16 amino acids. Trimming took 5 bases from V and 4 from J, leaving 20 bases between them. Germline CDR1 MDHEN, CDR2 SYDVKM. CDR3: CASSPSYRAEGTEAFF. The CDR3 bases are TGTGCCAGCAGTCCATCCTACAGGGCCGAGGGCACTGAAGCTTTCTTT.

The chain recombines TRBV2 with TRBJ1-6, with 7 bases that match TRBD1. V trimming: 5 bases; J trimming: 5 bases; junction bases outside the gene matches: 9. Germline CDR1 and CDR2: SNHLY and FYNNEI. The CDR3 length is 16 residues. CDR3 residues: CASSLATGQNNSPLHF. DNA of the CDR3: TGTGCCAGCAGTCTGGCGACGGGACAGAATAATTCACCCCTCCACTTT.

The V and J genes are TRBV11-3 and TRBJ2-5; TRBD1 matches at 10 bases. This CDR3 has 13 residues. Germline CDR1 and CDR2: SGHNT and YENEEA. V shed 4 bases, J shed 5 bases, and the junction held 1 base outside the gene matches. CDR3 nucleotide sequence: TGTGCCAGCAGCTGGGGACAGGGGGAGACCCAGTACTTC. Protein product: CASSWGQGETQYF.

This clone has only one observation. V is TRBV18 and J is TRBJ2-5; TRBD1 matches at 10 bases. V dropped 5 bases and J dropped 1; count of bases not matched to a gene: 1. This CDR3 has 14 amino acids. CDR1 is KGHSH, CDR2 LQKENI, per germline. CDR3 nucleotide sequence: TGTGCCAGCTCAAGGGACAGGGGCCAAGAGACCCAGTACTTC. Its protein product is CASSRDRGQETQYF.

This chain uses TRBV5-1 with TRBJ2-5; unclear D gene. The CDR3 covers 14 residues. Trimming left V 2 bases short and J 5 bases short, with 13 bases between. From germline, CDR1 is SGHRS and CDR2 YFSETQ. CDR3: CASSFSDNRETQYF. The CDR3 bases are TGCGCCAGCAGCTTTTCAGACAATAGGGAGACCCAGTACTTC.

In DNA form, the CDR3 reads TGTGCCAGTAGTTCCATCAGCGGGAGCTACACCGGGGAGCTGTTTTTT. This codes for CASSSISGSYTGELFF. The chain has TRBV19 and TRBJ2-2; 8 positions agree with TRBD2. The CDR3 has 16 residues. After removal of 5 bases from V and 3 bases from J, the junction contained 8 bases not matched to a gene. Per the germline V gene, CDR1 is LNHDA and CDR2 is SQIVND (reference sequence). Drawing the rest from reference TRBV19 and TRBJ2-2, the complete variable domain is DGGITQSPKYLFRKEGQNVTLSCEQNLNHDAMYWYRQDPGQGLRLIYYSQIVNDFQKGDIAEGYSVSREKKESFPLTVTSAQKNPTAFYLCASSSISGSYTGELFFGEGSRLTVL.

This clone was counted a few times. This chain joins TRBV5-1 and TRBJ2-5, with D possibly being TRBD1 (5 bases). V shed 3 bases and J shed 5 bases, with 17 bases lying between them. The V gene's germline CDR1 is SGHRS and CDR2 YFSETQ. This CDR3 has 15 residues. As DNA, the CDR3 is TGCGCCAGCAGCTGGGGTATTGGGGCGCGGGAGACCCAGTACTTC. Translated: CASSWGIGARETQYF.

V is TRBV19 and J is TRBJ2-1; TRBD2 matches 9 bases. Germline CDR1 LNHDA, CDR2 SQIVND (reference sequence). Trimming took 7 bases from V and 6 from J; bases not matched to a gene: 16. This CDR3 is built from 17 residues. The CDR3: CASTLDGREGRSNEQFF. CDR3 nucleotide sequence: TGTGCCAGTACTCTGGATGGGCGGGAGGGAAGGAGCAATGAGCAGTTCTTC.

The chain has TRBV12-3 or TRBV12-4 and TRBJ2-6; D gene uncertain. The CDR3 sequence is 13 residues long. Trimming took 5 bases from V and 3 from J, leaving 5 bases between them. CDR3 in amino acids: CASSPLGANVLTF. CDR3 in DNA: TGTGCCAGCAGTCCTCTTGGGGCCAACGTCCTGACTTTC.

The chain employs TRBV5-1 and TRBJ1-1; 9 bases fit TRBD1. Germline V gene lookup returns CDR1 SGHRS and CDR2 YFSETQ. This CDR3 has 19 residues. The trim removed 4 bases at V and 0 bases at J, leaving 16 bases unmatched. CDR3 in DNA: TGCGCCAGCAGCCTCCTAACCTTAACAGGGGGCGGAATGAACACTGAAGCTTTCTTT. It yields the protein CASSLLTLTGGGMNTEAFF.

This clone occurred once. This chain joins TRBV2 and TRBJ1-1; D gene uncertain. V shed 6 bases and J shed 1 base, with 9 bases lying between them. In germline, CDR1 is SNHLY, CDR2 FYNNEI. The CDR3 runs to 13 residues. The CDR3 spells CASRPRGNTEAFF. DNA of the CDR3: TGTGCCAGCAGACCACGGGGGAACACTGAAGCTTTCTTT.

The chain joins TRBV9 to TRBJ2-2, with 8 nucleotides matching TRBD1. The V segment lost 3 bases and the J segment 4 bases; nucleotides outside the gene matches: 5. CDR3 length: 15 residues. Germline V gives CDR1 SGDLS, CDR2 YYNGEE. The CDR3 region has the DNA TGTGCCAGCAGCGCAGGGGGCGCGGGCACCGGGGAGCTGTTTTTT. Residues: CASSAGGAGTGELFF.

CDR3 sequence: CASSGQLNEKLFF. Written as DNA, the CDR3 is TGTGCCAGCTCGGGACAGCTAAATGAAAAACTGTTTTTT. This sequence joins TRBV18 and TRBJ1-4; 7 nucleotides agree with TRBD1. Germline loops: CDR1 KGHSH, CDR2 LQKENI. This CDR3 contains 13 residues. With V trimmed by 6 bases and J by 5 bases, 3 bases remained unmatched.

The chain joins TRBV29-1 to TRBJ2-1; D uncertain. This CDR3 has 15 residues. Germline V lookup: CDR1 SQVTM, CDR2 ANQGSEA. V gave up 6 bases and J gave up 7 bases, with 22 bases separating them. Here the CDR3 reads CSVPPGLGNGNEQFF. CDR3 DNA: TGCAGCGTACCTCCGGGTCTAGGCAACGGGAATGAGCAGTTCTTC.

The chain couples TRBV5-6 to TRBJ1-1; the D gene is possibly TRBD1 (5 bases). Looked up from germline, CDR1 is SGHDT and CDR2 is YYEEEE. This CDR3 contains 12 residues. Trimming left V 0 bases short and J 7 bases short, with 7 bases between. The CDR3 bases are TGTGCCAGCAGCTTGGAAGACAGTGAAGCTTTCTTT. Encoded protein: CASSLEDSEAFF.